Below, 3 T cell receptor beta chains from the same sample are listed, as sequenced in a study of CD8 T cells in Susac syndrome. Roughly 0.45 to 1 ug RNA was reverse transcribed with random hexamers. TCRdb called the immunoSEQ multiplex PCR reads again in MiXCR, with one record for every CDR3 protein. Of 250,000 or so distinct CDR3 sequences in the sample, around 93% were seen once. The material sequenced was CD4+ T cells from PBMCs. These receptors originate from a human donor with multiple sclerosis.

V gene TRBV24-1 combines with J gene TRBJ2-1; no clear D gene. The V gene lost 1 base and the J gene lost 8 bases, with 5 bases spanning the gap. Per the germline V gene, CDR1 is KGHDR and CDR2 is SFDVKD. This CDR3 comprises 12 residues. The DNA for the CDR3 is TGTGCCACCAGTGATTTCCGCGATGAGCAGTTCTTC. Its protein is CATSDFRDEQFF.

This clonotype was detected only once. The CDR3 here is CASSLRLAGGLTDTQYF. The CDR3 DNA sequence: TGCGCCAGCAGCCTTCGACTAGCGGGAGGGCTCACAGATACGCAGTATTTT. V gene TRBV5-1 combines with J gene TRBJ2-3; the match to TRBD2 covers 14 bases. Germline CDR1 and CDR2: SGHRS and YFSETQ. The J segment lost 2 bases and the V segment lost 4 bases, leaving 6 bases of the junction unmatched. The CDR3 length is 17 residues.

This chain connects TRBV10-3 to TRBJ2-3; 11 nucleotides agree with TRBD1. The CDR3 spans 14 residues. Per the germline V gene, CDR1 is ENHRY and CDR2 is SYGVKD. V trimming: 6 bases; J trimming: 5 bases; junction bases outside the gene matches: 4. Here the CDR3 DNA reads TGTGCCATCAGGATGGACAGGGGGCAAGATACGCAGTATTTT. Encoded protein: CAIRMDRGQDTQYF.